This T cell receptor beta chain was identified in a study of T-cell memory formation after mild COVID-19 (dated by TCRdb to about 2021). For the study in its entirety: Most TCR sequence clusters were specific to one of the two donors. T-cell clones expanding and contracting after mild COVID-19 in a couple of donors were tracked by longitudinal TCRalpha and TCRbeta repertoire sequencing. Two young, previously healthy adult volunteers, one female and one male, were included in the cohort. General conclusions and limits of the study: Some responding clones were found in pre-infection memory, which suggests that pre-existing cross-reactive memory T cells took part in the SARS-CoV-2 response. Clones contracting from day 15 to 85 had balanced CD4/CD8 phenotypes, while a second wave expanding from day 15 to 37 was biased towards CD4+. Only two mild cases were covered by the study, and larger cohorts that include severe cases with pre-infection samples were considered necessary. SARS-CoV-2 specificity of the second-wave clones peaking on day 37 was not confirmed. Contracting CD4+ clones turned up mainly in the CM and EM memory subsets, whereas EMRA was where CD8+ clones were enriched.

PBMCs were isolated by Ficoll-Paque density gradient centrifugation. For this clonotype: The clone's antigen remains unknown. It has no much larger one-base neighbor in the sample; base qualities were not kept.

The germline V gene yields SGHRS for CDR1 and YFSETQ for CDR2. Measured from the cysteine to the phenylalanine, the CDR3 is 14 residues long. Here the CDR3 DNA is all that survives: 42 bases in frame from base 1. The junction shows trimming of 3 bases on V and 2 bases on J, plus 10 bases between the germline ends. This sample was sequenced with an Illumina NovaSeq 6000. cDNA libraries for TCRalpha and TCRbeta were prepared by 5'RACE using constant-segment primers, with sample barcodes and unique molecular identifiers added. Trizol reagent was used to extract RNA from every sample. Amplification of the libraries took two PCR steps, and the second step added a second sample barcode plus Illumina TruSeq adapters. Sequencing of libraries was performed on an Illumina NovaSeq with 2 x 150 bp paired-end reads. The authors processed their data as follows. Demultiplexing of reads and collapsing into UMI-guided consensus sequences were performed with migec v1.2.7. Using mixcr v2.1.11, UMI consensuses were aligned to TRA and TRB V and J templates and then assembled into clonotypes. Clonotypes were classified as expanded or contracted when called significant by both edgeR and NoisET, with noise models trained on biological replicates. edgeR calls used a false discovery rate-adjusted p below 0.01 and a log2 fold-change threshold of 1. As an exploratory analysis of dynamics, PCA with hierarchical clustering was applied to max-normalized trajectories of the 1000 most abundant clonotypes. Separately sequenced CD4+ and CD8+ repertoires were used to assign a CD4 or CD8 phenotype to each responding clone. Starting from the raw public reads, TCRdb applied fastp trimming at Q25, assembled clones with MiXCR and retained in-frame beta chains. Every entry covers one CDR3 protein and lists the most common genes and DNA from its rows. The V and J calls, along with clone size, are taken from TCRdb and not from the paper's own processing. Present in this sample are 350,000 or so distinct CDR3 sequences, approximately 12% of which were seen just once. Clones ranked in the top ten supply around 21% of the sample.

The sample consisted of PBMCs or a T cell subset sorted from them (not recorded which). The chain was built from TRBV5-1 and TRBJ2-3, with the D call perhaps TRBD1 or TRBD2, as 5 bases match in each case. The TCR comes from a man younger than 35 who had mild COVID-19 (a few samples of this study predate the infection). The sample titles of this study are shuffled in the database, so cell type and time point are left out; the donor was told from shared clones. The DNA sequence follows: TGCGCCAGCAGCTACGGGGACCCCACAGATACGCAGTATTTT. This is translated as CASSYGDPTDTQYF.